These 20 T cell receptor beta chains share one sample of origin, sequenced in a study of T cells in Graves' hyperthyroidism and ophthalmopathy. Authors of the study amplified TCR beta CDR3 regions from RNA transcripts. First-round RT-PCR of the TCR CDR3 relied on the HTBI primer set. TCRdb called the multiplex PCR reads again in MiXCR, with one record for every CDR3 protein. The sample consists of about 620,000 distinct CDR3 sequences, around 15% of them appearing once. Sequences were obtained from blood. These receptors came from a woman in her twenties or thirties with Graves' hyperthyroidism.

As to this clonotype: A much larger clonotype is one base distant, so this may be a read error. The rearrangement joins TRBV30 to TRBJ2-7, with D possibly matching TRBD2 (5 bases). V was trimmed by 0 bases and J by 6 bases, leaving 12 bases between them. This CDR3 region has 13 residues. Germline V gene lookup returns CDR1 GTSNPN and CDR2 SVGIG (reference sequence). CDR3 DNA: TGTGCCTGGAGTGTACTAGGGCCTGGCGAGCAGTACTTC. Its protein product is CAWSVLGPGEQYF.

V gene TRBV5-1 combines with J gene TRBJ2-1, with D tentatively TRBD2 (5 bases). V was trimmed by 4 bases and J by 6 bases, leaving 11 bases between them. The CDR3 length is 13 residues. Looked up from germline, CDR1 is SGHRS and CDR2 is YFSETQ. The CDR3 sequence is CASSIERSNEQFF. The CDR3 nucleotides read TGCGCCAGCAGCATCGAGCGGAGCAATGAGCAGTTCTTC.

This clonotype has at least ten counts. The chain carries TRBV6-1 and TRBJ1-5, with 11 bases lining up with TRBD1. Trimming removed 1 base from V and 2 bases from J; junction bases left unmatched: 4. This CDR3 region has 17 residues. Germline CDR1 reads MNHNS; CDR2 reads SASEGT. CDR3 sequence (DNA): TGTGCCAGCAGTGAAGGGACAGGGGGCCCTGGCAATCAGCCCCAGCATTTT. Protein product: CASSEGTGGPGNQPQHF.

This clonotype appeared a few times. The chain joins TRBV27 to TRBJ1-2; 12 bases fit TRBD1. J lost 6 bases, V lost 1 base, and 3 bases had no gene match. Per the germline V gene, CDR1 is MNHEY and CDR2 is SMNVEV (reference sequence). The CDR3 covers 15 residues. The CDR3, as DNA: TGTGCCAGCAGTTTATGGGGACAGGGGGCGGATGGCTACACCTTC. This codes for CASSLWGQGADGYTF.

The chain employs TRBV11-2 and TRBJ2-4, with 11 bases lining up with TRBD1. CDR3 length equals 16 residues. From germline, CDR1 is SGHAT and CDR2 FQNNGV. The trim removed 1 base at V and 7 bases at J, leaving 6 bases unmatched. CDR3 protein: CASSLGTGGPDNIQYF. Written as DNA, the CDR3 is TGTGCCAGCAGCTTAGGGACAGGGGGCCCGGACAACATTCAGTACTTC.

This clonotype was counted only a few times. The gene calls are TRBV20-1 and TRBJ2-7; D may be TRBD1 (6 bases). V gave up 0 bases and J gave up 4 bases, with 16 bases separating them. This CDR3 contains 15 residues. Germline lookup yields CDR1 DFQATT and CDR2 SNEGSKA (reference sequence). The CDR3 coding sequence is TGCAGTGCTAGAGACTCCGGGACAAACCCTTACGAGCAGTACTTC. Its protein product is CSARDSGTNPYEQYF.

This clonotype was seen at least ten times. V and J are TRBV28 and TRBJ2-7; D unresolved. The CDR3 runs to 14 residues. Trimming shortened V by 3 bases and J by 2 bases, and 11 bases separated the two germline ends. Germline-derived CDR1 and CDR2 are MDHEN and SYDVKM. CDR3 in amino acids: CASSLTGDTYEQYF. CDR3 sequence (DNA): TGTGCCAGCAGTTTGACTGGGGATACCTACGAGCAGTACTTC.

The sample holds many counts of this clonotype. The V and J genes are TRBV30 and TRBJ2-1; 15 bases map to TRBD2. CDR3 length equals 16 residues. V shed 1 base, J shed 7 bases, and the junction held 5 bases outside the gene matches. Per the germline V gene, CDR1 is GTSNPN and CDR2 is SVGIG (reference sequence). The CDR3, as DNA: TGTGCCTGGAGTGGGACTAGCGGGAGGGGACTAAATGAGCAGTTCTTC. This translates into CAWSGTSGRGLNEQFF.

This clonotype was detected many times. DNA of the CDR3: TGTGCCAGCAGCCAAGGGGTGAAGGGGAAGGTGATCTACGAGCAGTACTTC. Translation: CASSQGVKGKVIYEQYF. The chain carries TRBV3-1 and TRBJ2-7, with D possibly being TRBD1 (5 bases). The CDR3 runs 17 residues. Trimming removed 1 base from V and 3 bases from J, with 19 bases in between. Germline assignment: CDR1 LGHDT and CDR2 YNNKEL (reference sequence).

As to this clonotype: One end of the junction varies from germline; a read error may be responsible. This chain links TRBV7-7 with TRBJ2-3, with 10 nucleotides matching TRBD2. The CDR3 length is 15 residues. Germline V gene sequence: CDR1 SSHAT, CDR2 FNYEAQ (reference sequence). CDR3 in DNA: TGTGCTAGCAGCCTAGCGGGAGAAAGCACAGATACGCAGTATTTT. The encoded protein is CASSLAGESTDTQYF.

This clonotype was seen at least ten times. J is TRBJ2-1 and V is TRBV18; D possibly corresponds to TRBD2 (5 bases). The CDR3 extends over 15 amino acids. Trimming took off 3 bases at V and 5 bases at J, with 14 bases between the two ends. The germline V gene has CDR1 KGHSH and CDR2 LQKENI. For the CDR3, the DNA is TGTGCCAGCTCACCTTTCGGACTCCAAAACAATGAGCAGTTCTTC. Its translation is CASSPFGLQNNEQFF. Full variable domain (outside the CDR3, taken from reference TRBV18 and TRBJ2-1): NAGVMQNPRHLVRRRGQEARLRCSPMKGHSHVYWYRQLPEEGLKFMVYLQKENIIDESGMPKERFSAEFPKEGPSILRIQQVVRGDSAAYFCASSPFGLQNNEQFFGPGTRLTVL.

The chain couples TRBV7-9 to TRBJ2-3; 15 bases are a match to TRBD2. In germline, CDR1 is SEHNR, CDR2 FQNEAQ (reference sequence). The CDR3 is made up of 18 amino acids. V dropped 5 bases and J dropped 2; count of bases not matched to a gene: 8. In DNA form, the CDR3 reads TGTGCCAGCAGCCTACCGGGACTAGCGGGAGGTTTCACAGATACGCAGTATTTT. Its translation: CASSLPGLAGGFTDTQYF.

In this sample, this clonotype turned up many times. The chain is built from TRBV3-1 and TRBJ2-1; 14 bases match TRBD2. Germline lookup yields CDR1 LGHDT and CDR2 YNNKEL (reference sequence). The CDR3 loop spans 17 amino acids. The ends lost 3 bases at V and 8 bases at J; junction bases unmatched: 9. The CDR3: CASSQALTSGRAHEQFF. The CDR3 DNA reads TGTGCCAGCAGCCAGGCCCTGACTAGCGGGAGGGCCCATGAGCAGTTCTTC.

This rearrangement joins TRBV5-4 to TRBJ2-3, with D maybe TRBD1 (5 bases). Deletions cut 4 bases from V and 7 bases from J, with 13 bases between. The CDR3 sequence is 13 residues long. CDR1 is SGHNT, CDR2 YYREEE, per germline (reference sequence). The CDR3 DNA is TGTGCCAGCAGCGGCCAGGGCCCCAATACGCAGTATTTT. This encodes CASSGQGPNTQYF.

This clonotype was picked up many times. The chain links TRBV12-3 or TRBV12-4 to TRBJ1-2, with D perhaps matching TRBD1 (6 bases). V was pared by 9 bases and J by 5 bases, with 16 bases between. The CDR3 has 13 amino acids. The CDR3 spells CASGTGLLYGYTF. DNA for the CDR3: TGTGCCAGTGGAACAGGGCTCCTTTATGGCTACACCTTC.

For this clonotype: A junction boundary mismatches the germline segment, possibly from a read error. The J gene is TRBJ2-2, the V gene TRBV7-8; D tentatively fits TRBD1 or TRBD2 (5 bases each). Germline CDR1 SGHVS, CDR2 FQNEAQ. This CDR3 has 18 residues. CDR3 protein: CASSFWVRGPANTGELLF. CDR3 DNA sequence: TGTGCCAGCAGCTTTTGGGTCCGGGGCCCTGCGAACACCGGGGAGCTGCTTTTT.

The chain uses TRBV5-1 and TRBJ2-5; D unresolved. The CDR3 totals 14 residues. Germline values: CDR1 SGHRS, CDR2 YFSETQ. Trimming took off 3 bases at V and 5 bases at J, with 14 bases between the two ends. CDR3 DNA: TGCGCCAGCAGCTCTTTCGACCGGTGGGAGACCCAGTACTTC. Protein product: CASSSFDRWETQYF.

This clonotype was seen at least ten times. DNA of the CDR3: TGTGCCAGCAGCTCCACTAGCGGAGCGGTGAATGAGCAGTTCTTC. It codes for CASSSTSGAVNEQFF. This sequence joins TRBV11-2 and TRBJ2-1; 8 bases line up with TRBD2. The CDR3 spans 15 residues. In germline, CDR1 is SGHAT, CDR2 FQNNGV. V shed 4 bases and J 7 bases; nucleotides not matched to a gene: 9.

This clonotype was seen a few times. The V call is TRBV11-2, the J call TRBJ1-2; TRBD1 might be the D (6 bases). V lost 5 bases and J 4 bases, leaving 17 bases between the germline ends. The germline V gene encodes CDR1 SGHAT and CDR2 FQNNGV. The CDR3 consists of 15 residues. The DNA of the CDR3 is TGTGCCAGCAGCCCCCAACCACAGGGTTCCTATGGCTACACCTTC. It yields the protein CASSPQPQGSYGYTF.

The CDR3 region has the DNA TGTGCCAGCAGAAACAGAGCCTCTAACTATGGCTACACCTTC. Its translation is CASRNRASNYGYTF. The gene calls are TRBV6-2 or TRBV6-3 and TRBJ1-2; D unresolved. Germline assignment: CDR1 MNHEY and CDR2 SVGEGT. This CDR3 has 14 amino acids. Trimming left V 6 bases short and J 0 bases short, with 11 bases between.